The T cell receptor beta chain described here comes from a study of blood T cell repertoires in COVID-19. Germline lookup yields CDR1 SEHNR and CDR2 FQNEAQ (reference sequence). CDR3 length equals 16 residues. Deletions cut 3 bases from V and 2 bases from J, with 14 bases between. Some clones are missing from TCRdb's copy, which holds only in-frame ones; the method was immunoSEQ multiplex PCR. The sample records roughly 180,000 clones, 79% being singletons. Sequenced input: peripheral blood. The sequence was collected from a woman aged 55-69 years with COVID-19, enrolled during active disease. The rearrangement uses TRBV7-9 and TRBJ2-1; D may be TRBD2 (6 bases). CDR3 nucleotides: TGTGCCAGCAGCTTTGGGCCGGGACTCACCTACAATGAGCAGTTCTTC. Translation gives CASSFGPGLTYNEQFF.